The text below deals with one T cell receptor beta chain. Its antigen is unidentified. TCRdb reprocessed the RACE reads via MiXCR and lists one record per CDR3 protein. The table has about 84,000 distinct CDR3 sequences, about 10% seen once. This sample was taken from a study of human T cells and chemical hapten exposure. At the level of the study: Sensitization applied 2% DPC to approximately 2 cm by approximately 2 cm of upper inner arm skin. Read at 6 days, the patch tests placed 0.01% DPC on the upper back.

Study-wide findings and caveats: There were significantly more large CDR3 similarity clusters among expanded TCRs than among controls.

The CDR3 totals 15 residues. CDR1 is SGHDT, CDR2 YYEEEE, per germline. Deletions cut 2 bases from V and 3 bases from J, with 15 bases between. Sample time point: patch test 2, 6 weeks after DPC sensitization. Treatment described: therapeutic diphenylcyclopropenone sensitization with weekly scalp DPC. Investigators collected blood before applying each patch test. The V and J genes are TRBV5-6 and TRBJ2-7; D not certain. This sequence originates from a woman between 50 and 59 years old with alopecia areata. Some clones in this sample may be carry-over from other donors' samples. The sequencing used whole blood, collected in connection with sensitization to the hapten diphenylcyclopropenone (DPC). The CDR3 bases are TGTGCCAGCAGCTTCGGCTGGACCAATTTCTACGAGCAGTACTTC. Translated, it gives CASSFGWTNFYEQYF.